A single T cell receptor beta chain is shown here with its context. Antigen: not known. Using its own MiXCR run on the 5' RACE reads, TCRdb lists one record per CDR3 protein. In the table there are some 1,700,000 distinct CDR3 sequences, about 32% of which are singletons. The sample originates from a study of identical twins. Study results and caveats: Beta out-of-frame twin sharing showed a weaker excess. Abundant cord blood beta clonotypes carried fewer insertions; memory repertoires showed none. Out-of-frame TCR alpha sharing observed in monozygotic twins exceeded model estimates. The study based its conclusions on cross-sectional statistical analysis and did not follow the same donors.

Germline CDR1 reads LGHNT; CDR2 reads FRNRAP. The V end was cut by 1 base, the J end by 2 bases, with 10 bases between. The CDR3 length is 15 residues. The TCR comes from a newborn girl in good health. Input material: cord blood. The rearrangement links TRBV12-5 to TRBJ2-3; the D gene is possibly TRBD1 (5 bases). In DNA form, the CDR3 reads TGTGCTAGTGGTTTGGGTCAGGGCCCCACAGATACGCAGTATTTT. This gives the protein CASGLGQGPTDTQYF.